Presented here are 5 T cell receptor beta chains from one specimen sequenced in a study of cytomegalovirus exposure and HLA in healthy donors. In the PCR, 60 Vbeta and 13 Jbeta primers were used. Assay used: immunoSEQ multiplex PCR; TCRdb lists only in-frame clones, some missing. The sample lists approximately 170,000 clones, more than 65% occurring once. The sample taken for sequencing was PBMCs. Receptors originate from a young man in good health and CMV-seropositive.

The count of this clone is one. The chain couples TRBV5-1 to TRBJ1-3; no clear D. V was cut by 0 bases and J by 0 bases, with 13 bases left in between. CDR1 is SGHRS, CDR2 YFSETQ, per germline. The CDR3 runs to 17 residues. The CDR3 bases are TGCGCCAGCAGCTTGGGCCCCGACTGGAGCTCTGGAAACACCATATATTTT. It translates to CASSLGPDWSSGNTIYF.

The V call is TRBV5-1, the J call TRBJ2-2; TRBD1 matches 9 bases. Germline assignment: CDR1 SGHRS and CDR2 YFSETQ. V was clipped by 4 bases and J by 6 bases; unmatched bases: 7. The CDR3 extends over 15 amino acids. The CDR3 nucleotides read TGCGCCAGCAGCGAGGGACAGGGAGAGGCCGGGGAGCTGTTTTTT. The encoded protein is CASSEGQGEAGELFF.

The CDR3 is CASSAGGFGTDTQYF. As DNA, the CDR3 is TGCGCCAGCAGCGCTGGGGGCTTTGGCACAGATACGCAGTATTTT. The chain is built from TRBV5-1 and TRBJ2-3, with TRBD1 as a possible D gene (6 bases). Trimming cost V 4 bases and J 1 base, with 13 bases left between them. The CDR3 has 15 amino acids. Germline assignment: CDR1 SGHRS and CDR2 YFSETQ. Looking up the rest from reference TRBV5-1 and TRBJ2-3 gives the full variable domain: KAGVTQTPRYLIKTRGQQVTLSCSPISGHRSVSWYQQTPGQGLQFLFEYFSETQRNKGNFPGRFSGRQFSNSRSEMNVSTLELGDSALYLCASSAGGFGTDTQYFGPGTRLTVL.

The J gene is TRBJ2-3, the V gene TRBV15, with 16 nucleotides matching TRBD2. This CDR3 spans 22 amino acids. Germline CDR1 and CDR2: LNHNV and YYDKDF (reference sequence). V trimming: 0 bases; J trimming: 0 bases; junction bases outside the gene matches: 12. The CDR3 DNA is TGTGCCACCAGCAGAGACCCCCCAACCCCGGGACTAGCGGGAGGGAGCACAGATACGCAGTATTTT. This gives the protein CATSRDPPTPGLAGGSTDTQYF.

The chain uses TRBV5-8 and TRBJ1-1; no firm D call. Trimming shortened V by 0 bases and J by 5 bases, and 11 bases separated the two germline ends. Germline assignment: CDR1 SGHTS and CDR2 YDEGEE. The CDR3 has 14 residues. The DNA for the CDR3 is TGTGCCAGCAGCTTGGCCTGGCCGCCAACTGAAGCTTTCTTT. It translates to CASSLAWPPTEAFF.